These 20 T cell receptor beta chains came from one sample sequenced in a study of response to subunit inactivated influenza vaccine. MiXCR was run by TCRdb on the RT-PCR reads, yielding one entry per CDR3 protein. The data contain about 310,000 distinct CDR3 sequences, roughly 20% of them singletons. The sample was PBMCs from blood, taken about 19 months after vaccination. Receptor source: a man between 50 and 69 years old who received an inactivated influenza vaccine.

At least ten counts were recorded for this clonotype. V gene TRBV5-5 combines with J gene TRBJ1-2; D unclear. V lost 4 bases and J 4 bases, leaving 8 bases between the germline ends. The CDR3 is made up of 12 amino acids. Germline V gives CDR1 SGHKS, CDR2 YYEKEE (reference sequence). The CDR3 loop is CASSLGLYGYTF. CDR3 DNA: TGTGCCAGCAGCCTCGGCCTCTATGGCTACACCTTC.

J is TRBJ2-7 and V is TRBV20-1; TRBD2 matches 12 bases. Germline V gives CDR1 DFQATT, CDR2 SNEGSKA (reference sequence). The CDR3 has 15 amino acids. J lost 3 bases, V lost 0 bases, and 3 bases had no gene match. The CDR3 sequence is CSARDTSGRIYEQYF. Here the CDR3 DNA reads TGCAGTGCTAGAGATACTAGCGGGAGGATCTACGAGCAGTACTTC.

The V gene is TRBV7-9, the J gene TRBJ1-2; 7 nucleotides match TRBD1. CDR1 is SEHNR and CDR2 is FQNEAQ in the germline V gene (reference sequence). This CDR3 has 14 residues. Trimming took 6 bases from V and 3 from J; bases not matched to a gene: 7. CDR3 amino acids: CASSPTGVYYGYTF. For the CDR3, the DNA is TGTGCCAGCAGTCCAACAGGGGTTTACTATGGCTACACCTTC.

This chain joins TRBV3-1 and TRBJ1-5; D remains ambiguous. The V gene lost 4 bases and the J gene lost 4 bases, with 17 bases spanning the gap. This CDR3 contains 16 residues. Looked up from germline, CDR1 is LGHDT and CDR2 is YNNKEL (reference sequence). The CDR3, as DNA: TGTGCCAGCAGCCCCACTGGAAACCTCGGGAATCAGCCCCAGCATTTT. It is translated as CASSPTGNLGNQPQHF.

This clonotype showed up just a few times. As DNA, the CDR3 is TGCGCCAGCAGCCCCGGGTCCGGGGTTGCGGAGACCCAGTACTTC. It is translated as CASSPGSGVAETQYF. The chain links TRBV4-3 to TRBJ2-5; perhaps TRBD2 as D (5 bases). The CDR3 runs to 15 residues. The V and J ends lost 4 bases and 5 bases respectively, with 17 bases between them. Germline assignment: CDR1 LGHNA and CDR2 YSLEER.

In this sample, this clonotype turned up a few times. The V call is TRBV3-1, the J call TRBJ1-2; perhaps TRBD1 as D (5 bases). Germline CDR1 LGHDT, CDR2 YNNKEL (reference sequence). V was cut by 0 bases and J by 7 bases, with 12 bases left in between. CDR3 length equals 14 residues. The CDR3 DNA sequence: TGTGCCAGCAGCCAAGATGGAAGGGGAGCTGGCTACACCTTC. Its protein product is CASSQDGRGAGYTF.

The J gene is TRBJ2-1, the V gene TRBV29-1; 12 bases are shared with TRBD2. CDR1 and CDR2 from the germline V gene are SQVTM and ANQGSEA. V lost 6 bases and J lost 9; bases outside the gene matches: 9. The CDR3 consists of 14 residues. CDR3 loop: CSVLLAGGMGEQFF. CDR3 nucleotide sequence: TGCAGCGTCCTACTAGCGGGGGGTATGGGTGAGCAGTTCTTC.

This clonotype occurred a few times. The V and J genes are TRBV6-6 and TRBJ1-1, with TRBD1 matching over 8 bases. The germline V gene encodes CDR1 MNHNY and CDR2 SVGAGI (reference sequence). The CDR3 covers 11 residues. The V and J ends lost 7 bases and 11 bases, in that order; junction bases with no gene match: 6. The CDR3 coding sequence is TGTGCCAGCATGACAGGGGTTGGGGCTTTCTTT. Translating gives CASMTGVGAFF.

This clonotype appeared many times. V usage is TRBV24-1 and J usage is TRBJ2-3; TRBD1 agrees at 9 bases. This CDR3 contains 13 residues. With 3 bases clipped from V and 8 bases from J, the junction kept 2 bases outside the gene matches. The germline CDR1 and CDR2 sequences are KGHDR and SFDVKD. CDR3 in DNA: TGTGCCACCAGTGATGCGGACAGGGGTACGCAGTATTTT. As protein: CATSDADRGTQYF.

This clonotype has at least ten counts. The chain joins TRBV7-9 to TRBJ1-3; a possible D gene is TRBD1 (6 bases). Germline loops: CDR1 SEHNR, CDR2 FQNEAQ (reference sequence). The CDR3 is made up of 12 amino acids. Deletions cut 6 bases from V and 8 bases from J, with 11 bases between. CDR3 sequence: CASRQQGDTIYF. For the CDR3, the DNA is TGTGCCAGCAGACAACAGGGTGACACCATATATTTT. Full variable domain (rest looked up from reference TRBV7-9 and TRBJ1-3): DTGVSQNPRHKITKRGQNVTFRCDPISEHNRLYWYRQTLGQGPEFLTYFQNEAQLEKSRLLSDRFSAERPKGSFSTLEIQRTEQGDSAMYLCASRQQGDTIYFGEGSWLTVV.

The rearrangement joins TRBV7-8 to TRBJ1-1, with D possibly matching TRBD1 (6 bases). Germline assignment: CDR1 SGHVS and CDR2 FQNEAQ. V dropped 5 bases and J dropped 5 bases, with 21 bases sitting between them. The CDR3 contains 16 residues. The chain's CDR3 is CASSPTRGGGSTEAFF. For the CDR3, the DNA is TGTGCCAGCAGCCCTACCCGAGGGGGAGGGAGTACTGAAGCTTTCTTT.

About this clonotype: At one of its ends the junction is not consistent with the germline gene, which may arise from a read error. The rearrangement links TRBV7-6 to TRBJ1-3, with D possibly being TRBD1 (5 bases). This CDR3 has 22 amino acids. Germline assignment: CDR1 SGHVS and CDR2 FNYEAQ. CDR3 nucleotides: TGTGCTAGCAGCTTAGGGACCGATAGGACAACAAATTACTACTCTAGTGGAAACACCATATATTTT. It yields the protein CASSLGTDRTTNYYSSGNTIYF.

The chain combines TRBV7-2 with TRBJ2-3; TRBD2 agrees at 12 bases. This CDR3 region has 16 residues. Germline V CDR1 and CDR2: SGHTA, FQGNSA. Germline trimming cut 1 base from V and 3 bases from J; bases unmatched to any gene: 2. The CDR3 sequence: CASSLELAGGTDTQYF. Written as DNA, the CDR3 is TGTGCCAGCAGCTTAGAACTAGCGGGAGGTACAGATACGCAGTATTTT.

The chain links TRBV6-5 to TRBJ2-3; maybe TRBD1 (6 bases). Between the trimmed V and J ends, which lost 0 bases and 0 bases, there was a span of 13 bases. Germline CDR1 and CDR2: MNHEY and SVGAGI. The CDR3 extends over 17 amino acids. The CDR3 nucleotides read TGTGCCAGCAGTTACTCGAGACAGGCCCTGAGCACAGATACGCAGTATTTT. Translating gives CASSYSRQALSTDTQYF.

This clonotype was seen ten or more times. The V gene is TRBV29-1, the J gene TRBJ1-1, with D maybe TRBD1 (5 bases). Trimming removed 4 bases from V and 3 bases from J, with 9 bases in between. Per the germline V gene, CDR1 is SQVTM and CDR2 is ANQGSEA. CDR3 length equals 12 residues. This CDR3 reads CSVGGGDTEAFF. In DNA form, the CDR3 reads TGCAGCGTTGGGGGGGGAGACACTGAAGCTTTCTTT.

The chain couples TRBV5-1 to TRBJ2-3, with 8 bases that match TRBD1. CDR3 length: 13 residues. Germline CDR1 is SGHRS and CDR2 is YFSETQ. J lost 5 bases, V lost 5 bases, and 4 bases had no gene match. For the CDR3, the DNA is TGCGCCAGCAGGGGACAGGCGGAAGATACGCAGTATTTT. Translation: CASRGQAEDTQYF. Combining the CDR3 with reference TRBV5-1 and TRBJ2-3 gives the whole variable domain KAGVTQTPRYLIKTRGQQVTLSCSPISGHRSVSWYQQTPGQGLQFLFEYFSETQRNKGNFPGRFSGRQFSNSRSEMNVSTLELGDSALYLCASRGQAEDTQYFGPGTRLTVL.

This clonotype was recorded a few times. The J gene is TRBJ1-5, the V gene TRBV11-2; 9 bases line up with TRBD1. With V trimmed by 4 bases and J by 10 bases, 14 bases remained unmatched. CDR1 is SGHAT, CDR2 FQNNGV, per germline. This CDR3 has 16 residues. As DNA, the CDR3 is TGTGCCAGCAGCTCTATAAAACCGGGACAGGGTGGACCCCAGCATTTT. Residues: CASSSIKPGQGGPQHF.

A few counts support this clonotype. The V call is TRBV12-3 or TRBV12-4, the J call TRBJ1-4, with TRBD1 matching 9 bases. CDR3 size: 14 residues. J gave up 5 bases and V 4 bases, and 2 bases lay outside the gene matches. The CDR3 DNA reads as TGTGCCAGCAGTTGGACAGGGGAAAATGAAAAACTGTTTTTT. The encoded protein is CASSWTGENEKLFF.

The V and J genes are TRBV13 and TRBJ1-2; D unresolved. Germline CDR1 PRHDT, CDR2 FYEKMQ (reference sequence). CDR3 length: 15 residues. V lost 2 bases to trimming and J lost 2 bases, with 12 bases between them. This CDR3 reads CASSLLPHGNYGYTF. CDR3 DNA sequence: TGTGCCAGCAGCTTACTTCCTCACGGGAACTATGGCTACACCTTC.

This clonotype was seen many times. The junction does not match germline at one end; this may be a read error. This rearrangement joins TRBV6-6 to TRBJ1-2; D remains unclear. The CDR3 extends over 10 amino acids. Germline V gene sequence: CDR1 MNHNY, CDR2 SVGAGI (reference sequence). The CDR3 sequence is CATRGHGYTF. The CDR3 DNA sequence: TGCGCCACGCGAGGGCATGGCTACACCTTC.